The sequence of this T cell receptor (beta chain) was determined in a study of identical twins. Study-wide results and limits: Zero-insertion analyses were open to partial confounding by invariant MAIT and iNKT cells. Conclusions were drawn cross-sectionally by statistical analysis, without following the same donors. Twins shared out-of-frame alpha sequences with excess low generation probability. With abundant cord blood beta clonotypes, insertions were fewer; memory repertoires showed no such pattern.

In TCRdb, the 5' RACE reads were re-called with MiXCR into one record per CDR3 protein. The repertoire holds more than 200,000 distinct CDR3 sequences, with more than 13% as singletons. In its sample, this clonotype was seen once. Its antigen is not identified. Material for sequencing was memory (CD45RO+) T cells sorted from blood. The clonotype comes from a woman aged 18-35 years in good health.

CDR3 DNA sequence: TGCAGTGCTAGAGCCGGGACAGGGGCCTTTAGTTCACCCCTCCACTTT. Amino acid sequence: CSARAGTGAFSSPLHF. V gene TRBV20-1 combines with J gene TRBJ1-6; 10 bases align to TRBD1. The CDR3 is made up of 16 amino acids. The junction had 9 bases not matched to a gene; V was cut back by 1 base and J by 9 bases. The germline V gene encodes CDR1 DFQATT and CDR2 SNEGSKA (reference sequence).